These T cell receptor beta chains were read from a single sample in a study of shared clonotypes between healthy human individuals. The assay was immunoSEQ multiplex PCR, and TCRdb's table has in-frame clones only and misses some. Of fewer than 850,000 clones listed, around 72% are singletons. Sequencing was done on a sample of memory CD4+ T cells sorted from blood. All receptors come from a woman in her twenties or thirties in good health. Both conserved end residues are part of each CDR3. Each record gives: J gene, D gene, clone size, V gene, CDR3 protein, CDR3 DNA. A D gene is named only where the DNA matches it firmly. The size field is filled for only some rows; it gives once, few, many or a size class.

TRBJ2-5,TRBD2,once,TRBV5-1,CASSLVVGTSGRETQYF,TGCGCCAGCAGCTTGGTTGTGGGGACTAGCGGGAGAGAGACCCAGTACTTC
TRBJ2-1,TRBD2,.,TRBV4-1,CASSQEGTSGTYNEQFF,TGCGCCAGCAGCCAAGAGGGGACTAGCGGGACCTACAATGAGCAGTTCTTC
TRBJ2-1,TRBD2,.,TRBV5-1,CASSLGTSANEQFF,TGCGCCAGCAGCCTAGGGACTAGCGCCAATGAGCAGTTCTTC
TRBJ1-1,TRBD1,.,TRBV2,CASSRDRTANTEAFF,TGTGCCAGCAGCCGGGACAGAACCGCGAACACTGAAGCTTTCTTT
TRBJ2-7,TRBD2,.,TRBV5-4,CASSSGTSGYEQYF,TGTGCCAGCAGTTCAGGGACTAGCGGCTACGAGCAGTACTTC
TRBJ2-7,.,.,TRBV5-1,CASSLSSSENEQYF,TGCGCCAGCAGCTTGTCGAGTAGCGAAAACGAGCAGTACTTC
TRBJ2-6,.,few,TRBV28,CATVEGEASGANVLTF,TGTGCCACCGTGGAAGGGGAAGCCTCTGGGGCCAACGTCCTGACTTTC
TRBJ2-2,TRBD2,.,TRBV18,CASSPRAGAFEDTGELFF,TGTGCCAGCTCACCGCGCGCGGGAGCGTTCGAGGACACCGGGGAGCTGTTTTTT
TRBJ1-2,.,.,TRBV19,CASSMGLNYGYTF,TGTGCCAGTAGTATGGGTCTTAACTATGGCTACACCTTC
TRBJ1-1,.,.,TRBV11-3,CASSLREGAEAFF,TGTGCCAGCAGCCTACGGGAGGGCGCTGAAGCTTTCTTT
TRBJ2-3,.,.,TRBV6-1,CASSAKIAVQGTQYF,TGTGCCAGCAGTGCAAAGATAGCGGTGCAGGGTACGCAGTATTTT
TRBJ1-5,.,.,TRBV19,CASSIYTKGGQPQHF,TGTGCCAGTAGTATCTATACAAAAGGGGGTCAGCCCCAGCATTTT
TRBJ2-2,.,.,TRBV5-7,CANPLLRLDTTGELFF,TGTGCCAACCCACTCTTGAGGCTGGATACCACCGGGGAGCTGTTTTTT
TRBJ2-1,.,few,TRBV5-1,CASSLDLSSYNEQFF,TGCGCCAGCAGCTTGGACCTTAGCTCCTACAATGAGCAGTTCTTC
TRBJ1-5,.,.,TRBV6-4,CASSGRVNRNQPQHF,TGTGCCAGCAGTGGCAGGGTCAATCGCAATCAGCCCCAGCATTTT
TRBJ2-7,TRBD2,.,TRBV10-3,CAIRGAGAHEQYF,TGTGCCATCAGGGGTGCGGGAGCCCACGAGCAGTACTTC
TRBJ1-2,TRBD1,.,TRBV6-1,CASSSGTANYGYTF,TGTGCCAGCAGCTCCGGGACAGCGAACTATGGCTACACCTTC
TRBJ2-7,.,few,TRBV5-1,CASSLNVGSPTYEQYF,TGCGCCAGCAGCTTGAATGTGGGCTCCCCAACCTACGAGCAGTACTTC
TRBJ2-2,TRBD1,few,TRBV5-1,CASRLTGGTGELFF,TGCGCCAGCAGACTAACAGGGGGCACCGGGGAGCTGTTTTTT
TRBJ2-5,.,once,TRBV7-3,CASSKGSQETQYF,TGTGCCAGCAGCAAAGGATCCCAAGAGACCCAGTACTTC
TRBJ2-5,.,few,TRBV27,CASSAEYQETQYF,TGTGCCAGCAGTGCGGAGTACCAAGAGACCCAGTACTTC
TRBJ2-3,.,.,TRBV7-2,CASSSYQSTDTQYF,TGTGCCAGCAGCTCCTACCAAAGCACAGATACGCAGTATTTT
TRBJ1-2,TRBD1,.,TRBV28,CASSLPTGGVYGYTF,TGTGCCAGCAGTCTCCCGACAGGGGGGGTTTATGGCTACACCTTC
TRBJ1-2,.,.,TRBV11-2,CASSLGWTASPYGYTF,TGTGCCAGCAGCTTAGGCTGGACAGCCTCTCCTTATGGCTACACCTTC
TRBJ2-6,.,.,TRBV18,CASSPQEGRGANVLTF,TGTGCCAGCTCACCACAAGAGGGTCGAGGGGCCAACGTCCTGACTTTC
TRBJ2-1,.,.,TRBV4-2,CASSLEGGFYNEQFF,TGTGCCAGCAGCCTCGAAGGGGGGTTCTACAATGAGCAGTTCTTC
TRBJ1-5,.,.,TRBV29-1,CSVNRGGNQPQHF,TGCAGCGTTAACCGGGGAGGGAATCAGCCCCAGCATTTT
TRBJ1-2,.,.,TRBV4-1,CASSQDSSGFRGRGSYTF,.
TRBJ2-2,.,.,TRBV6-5,CASSYSRGGTGELFF,TGTGCCAGCAGTTACAGCCGGGGAGGAACCGGGGAGCTGTTTTTT
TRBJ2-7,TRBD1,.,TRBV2,CASSDLPGTGYNEQYF,TGTGCCAGCAGTGACCTTCCCGGGACAGGGTATAACGAGCAGTACTTC
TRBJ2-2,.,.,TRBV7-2,CASSFPGELFF,TGTGCCAGCAGCTTCCCCGGGGAGCTGTTTTTT
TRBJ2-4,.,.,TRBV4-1,CASSHLSPAKNIQYF,TGCGCCAGCAGCCATCTTAGTCCGGCCAAAAACATTCAGTACTTC
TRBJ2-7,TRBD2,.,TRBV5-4,CASSLREGNYEQYF,TGTGCCAGCAGCCTACGGGAGGGCAACTACGAGCAGTACTTC
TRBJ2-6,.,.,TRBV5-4,CASSLEPSAGWSSGANVLTF,TGTGCCAGCAGCTTGGAGCCGTCGGCAGGGTGGAGCTCTGGGGCCAACGTCCTGACTTTC
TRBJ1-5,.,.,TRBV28,CASSTNQPQHF,TGTGCCAGCAGCACGAATCAGCCCCAGCATTTT
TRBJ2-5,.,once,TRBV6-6,CASSYSSRVETQYF,TGTGCCAGCAGTTACTCATCGAGAGTAGAGACCCAGTACTTC
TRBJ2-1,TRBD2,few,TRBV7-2,CASSVREGGANEQFF,TGTGCCAGCAGCGTTCGGGAGGGTGGGGCCAATGAGCAGTTCTTC
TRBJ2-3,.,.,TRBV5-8,CASSLASLDTQYF,TGTGCCAGCAGCTTGGCATCCTTAGATACGCAGTATTTT
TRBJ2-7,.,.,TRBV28,CASTWDGSYEQYF,TGTGCCAGCACCTGGGACGGATCCTACGAGCAGTACTTC
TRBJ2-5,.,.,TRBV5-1,CASSLAPGREETQYF,TGCGCCAGCAGCTTGGCCCCTGGCAGGGAGGAGACCCAGTACTTC